One sample yielded the 24 T cell receptor beta chains listed below, sequenced in a study of blood T cell repertoires in COVID-19. Assay used: immunoSEQ multiplex PCR; TCRdb lists only in-frame clones, some missing. The sample records 78,000 or so clones, roughly 89% being singletons. Sample: peripheral blood. All receptors derive from a woman aged 50 to 65 with acute or convalescent COVID-19.

J is TRBJ2-7 and V is TRBV12-3 or TRBV12-4; D might be TRBD2 (5 bases). The germline V and J ends were trimmed by 6 bases and 4 bases, with 10 bases remaining between them. The CDR3 runs to 12 residues. The CDR3 loop is CASSLDWYEQYF. CDR3 nucleotide sequence: TGTGCCAGCAGCTTGGACTGGTACGAGCAGTACTTC.

This clone came up once. The DNA of the CDR3 is TGTGCCAGCAGCTTAGGAGCGGCGGAAGGGAAGCCCCAGCATTTT. Amino acid sequence: CASSLGAAEGKPQHF. The chain is built from TRBV7-9 and TRBJ1-5; D remains ambiguous. The CDR3 covers 15 residues. The germline V gene has CDR1 SEHNR and CDR2 FQNEAQ (reference sequence). Trimming removed 1 base at V and 8 bases at J, with 15 bases between.

V gene TRBV5-5 combines with J gene TRBJ1-2; TRBD1 matches at 8 bases. Germline V gene sequence: CDR1 SGHKS, CDR2 YYEKEE (reference sequence). With V trimmed by 4 bases and J by 4 bases, 18 bases remained unmatched. The length of the CDR3 is 18 residues. In nucleotides, the CDR3 is TGTGCCAGCAGCCCCGCCCTGCAAAGGGACAGGCAGCTCTATGGCTACACCTTC. Translating gives CASSPALQRDRQLYGYTF.

The chain couples TRBV25-1 to TRBJ2-1; D remains unclear. CDR1 is MGHDK, CDR2 SYGVNS, per germline. The CDR3 totals 14 residues. For the CDR3, the DNA is TGTGCTCCCCCTCTTGTCGGTCCTTTGAATGAGCAGTTCTTC. Protein product: CAPPLVGPLNEQFF.

The genes are TRBV2 and TRBJ2-3, with D perhaps TRBD2 (7 bases). Germline CDR1 is SNHLY and CDR2 is FYNNEI. V lost 7 bases and J 3 bases, leaving 11 bases between the germline ends. The length of the CDR3 is 13 residues. The CDR3 region is CASMGGQTDTQYF. The CDR3 DNA follows: TGTGCCAGCATGGGGGGGCAGACAGATACGCAGTATTTT.

The chain recombines TRBV13 with TRBJ2-7, with D perhaps TRBD2 (7 bases). V dropped 5 bases and J dropped 10 bases, with 21 bases sitting between them. Germline V gene sequence: CDR1 PRHDT, CDR2 FYEKMQ (reference sequence). This CDR3 contains 14 residues. CDR3 sequence: CASSLSRGGAGQYF. CDR3 sequence (DNA): TGTGCCAGCAGCCTGAGTAGGGGGGGGGCCGGTCAGTACTTC.

This clone was counted once. This CDR3 reads CASSTGQGSGQPQHF. CDR3 DNA sequence: TGTGCCAGCAGCACCGGACAGGGTTCGGGTCAGCCCCAGCATTTT. The chain has TRBV9 and TRBJ1-5; 8 positions agree with TRBD1. Germline V gene sequence: CDR1 SGDLS, CDR2 YYNGEE. Trimming took 4 bases from V and 6 from J; bases not matched to a gene: 9. The CDR3 is 15 residues long.

The chain uses TRBV2 and TRBJ2-2, with D perhaps TRBD2 (5 bases). Per the germline V gene, CDR1 is SNHLY and CDR2 is FYNNEI. This CDR3 contains 14 residues. The V end lost 6 bases, the J end lost 2 bases, and 10 bases lay between the germline ends. This CDR3 reads CASRQTTNTGELFF. The CDR3 nucleotides read TGTGCCAGCAGGCAGACTACTAACACCGGGGAGCTGTTTTTT.

DNA of the CDR3: TGTGCCTGGAGTATCGGGGGAGGCTACACCTTC. Its protein product is CAWSIGGGYTF. V is TRBV30 and J is TRBJ1-2, with D possibly being TRBD1 (5 bases). Germline V gene sequence: CDR1 GTSNPN, CDR2 SVGIG (reference sequence). This CDR3 is 11 amino acids long. V was cut by 2 bases and J by 8 bases, with 9 bases left in between. The whole variable domain, remainder taken from reference TRBV30 and TRBJ1-2, is SQTIHQWPATLVQPVGSPLSLECTVEGTSNPNLYWYRQAAGRGLQLLFYSVGIGQISSEVPQNLSASRPQDRQFILSSKKLLLSDSGFYLCAWSIGGGYTFGSGTRLTVV.

The chain carries TRBV27 and TRBJ2-1, with 13 bases that match TRBD2. V trimming: 2 bases; J trimming: 8 bases; junction bases outside the gene matches: 3. The CDR3 runs to 15 residues. Germline V lookup: CDR1 MNHEY, CDR2 SMNVEV (reference sequence). CDR3 sequence (DNA): TGTGCCAGCAGTTTAACTAGCGGGAGGGCCGATGAGCAGTTCTTC. It yields the protein CASSLTSGRADEQFF.

V and J are TRBV4-1 and TRBJ1-5; D is perhaps TRBD1 (6 bases). Looked up from germline, CDR1 is MGHRA and CDR2 is YSYEKL. Trimming took off 4 bases at V and 0 bases at J, with 10 bases between the two ends. The CDR3 covers 15 residues. The CDR3 DNA follows: TGCGCCAGCAGCCCTCCAGGGGTTAGCAATCAGCCCCAGCATTTT. This translates into CASSPPGVSNQPQHF.

CDR3 loop: CASRPLAGEDEQFF. The CDR3 nucleotides read TGCGCCAGCAGACCTTTAGCGGGAGAGGATGAGCAGTTCTTC. The genes are TRBV5-1 and TRBJ2-1; 9 nucleotides match TRBD2. Germline V CDR1 and CDR2: SGHRS, YFSETQ. The CDR3 contains 14 residues. V was clipped by 5 bases and J by 8 bases; unmatched bases: 8. The full variable domain, its missing parts supplied by reference TRBV5-1 and TRBJ2-1, is KAGVTQTPRYLIKTRGQQVTLSCSPISGHRSVSWYQQTPGQGLQFLFEYFSETQRNKGNFPGRFSGRQFSNSRSEMNVSTLELGDSALYLCASRPLAGEDEQFFGPGTRLTVL.

The CDR3 nucleotides are TGTGCCTGGAACGGACAGATGTCGTTTTCACCCCTCCACTTT. Protein: CAWNGQMSFSPLHF. The chain has TRBV30 and TRBJ1-6, with D maybe TRBD1 (6 bases). V shed 4 bases and J shed 9 bases, with 16 bases lying between them. Germline values: CDR1 GTSNPN, CDR2 SVGIG (reference sequence). This CDR3 is 14 amino acids long.

The rearrangement links TRBV21-1 to TRBJ1-5. TRBV21-1 is a pseudogene locus. This CDR3 has 17 amino acids. CDR3 sequence (DNA): TGTGCCAGCAGTTTGGGTCCGGGAGGGGATAGCAATCAGCCCCAGCATTTT. Protein sequence: CASSLGPGGDSNQPQHF.

The chain employs TRBV7-8 and TRBJ2-1, with 8 bases fitting TRBD2. Trimming at V came to 8 bases and at J to 3 bases, leaving 9 bases not matched to a gene. CDR1 is SGHVS and CDR2 is FQNEAQ in the germline V gene. The CDR3 spans 15 residues. The chain's CDR3 is CASRHGGRIYNEQFF. The CDR3 DNA reads TGTGCCAGCCGGCATGGCGGGAGGATCTACAATGAGCAGTTCTTC.

V is TRBV28 and J is TRBJ1-1, with D tentatively TRBD1 (6 bases). The CDR3 sequence is 16 residues long. Between the trimmed V and J ends, which lost 4 bases and 4 bases, there was a span of 19 bases. Per the germline V gene, CDR1 is MDHEN and CDR2 is SYDVKM. CDR3 in DNA: TGTGCCAGCAGTTCATTGGGTTACAGGGTACGCACTGAAGCTTTCTTT. Protein sequence: CASSSLGYRVRTEAFF.

This rearrangement joins TRBV27 to TRBJ2-1; 15 positions match TRBD2. The CDR3 is made up of 19 amino acids. V shed 5 bases and J 3 bases; nucleotides not matched to a gene: 11. CDR1 MNHEY and CDR2 SMNVEV come from the germline V gene (reference sequence). Here the CDR3 reads CASSTTGTSGGPNYNEQFF. CDR3 sequence (DNA): TGTGCCAGCAGTACTACCGGGACTAGCGGGGGGCCTAACTACAATGAGCAGTTCTTC.

The genes are TRBV7-9 and TRBJ2-1, with 8 positions matching TRBD2. V shed 5 bases and J 4 bases; nucleotides not matched to a gene: 16. The CDR3 totals 18 residues. Germline V gives CDR1 SEHNR, CDR2 FQNEAQ (reference sequence). The CDR3 DNA is TGTGCCAGCAGCCCCTCCGTAGCGGTAGCGGGACTTTACAATGAGCAGTTCTTC. This gives the protein CASSPSVAVAGLYNEQFF. Filled out from reference TRBV7-9 and TRBJ2-1, the complete variable domain reads DTGVSQNPRHKITKRGQNVTFRCDPISEHNRLYWYRQTLGQGPEFLTYFQNEAQLEKSRLLSDRFSAERPKGSFSTLEIQRTEQGDSAMYLCASSPSVAVAGLYNEQFFGPGTRLTVL.

The chain links TRBV25-1 to TRBJ1-5, with 8 bases lining up with TRBD1. The V and J ends lost 0 bases and 9 bases, in that order; junction bases with no gene match: 7. Germline values: CDR1 MGHDK, CDR2 SYGVNS. There are 15 residues in the CDR3. For the CDR3, the DNA is TGTGCCAGCAGTGAATATAGGACAGGGACCCGGCCCCAGCATTTT. The encoded protein is CASSEYRTGTRPQHF.

This chain joins TRBV5-5 and TRBJ2-5; D might be TRBD1 (6 bases). The CDR3 totals 15 residues. Germline assignment: CDR1 SGHKS and CDR2 YYEKEE (reference sequence). With 0 bases removed from V and 2 bases from J, the gap between germline ends came to 11 bases. The CDR3 loop is CASSLVSGQQETQYF. Written as DNA, the CDR3 is TGTGCCAGCAGCTTGGTATCAGGACAGCAAGAGACCCAGTACTTC.

CDR3 DNA: TGCGCCAGCAGCCAATCCGGGACAGGGGGTCGAAATGAGCAGTTCTTC. Translation gives CASSQSGTGGRNEQFF. This chain links TRBV4-1 with TRBJ2-1; 11 bases agree with TRBD1. The germline V gene has CDR1 MGHRA and CDR2 YSYEKL. The CDR3 sequence is 16 residues long. V trimming: 2 bases; J trimming: 7 bases; junction bases outside the gene matches: 7.

The rearrangement links TRBV18 to TRBJ1-1, with 8 bases lining up with TRBD1. Losses at the gene ends were 6 bases for V and 1 base for J; bases not matched to a gene: 4. Germline V gives CDR1 KGHSH, CDR2 LQKENI. The CDR3 extends over 14 amino acids. The CDR3 region has the DNA TGTGCCAGCTCCCCCGGGACAGGGAACACTGAAGCTTTCTTT. It codes for CASSPGTGNTEAFF.

The V and J genes are TRBV27 and TRBJ1-6; D gene ambiguous. The V end lost 5 bases, the J end lost 4 bases, and 6 bases lay between the germline ends. The length of the CDR3 is 13 residues. CDR1 is MNHEY, CDR2 SMNVEV, per germline (reference sequence). The CDR3 DNA reads TGTGCCAGCAGTAAATCGTATAATTCACCCCTCCACTTT. This sequence encodes CASSKSYNSPLHF.

The chain uses TRBV5-1 and TRBJ2-1, with 11 bases fitting TRBD2. The CDR3 length is 15 residues. Losses at the gene ends were 2 bases for V and 7 bases for J; bases not matched to a gene: 5. Germline V gene data show CDR1 as SGHRS and CDR2 as YFSETQ. DNA for the CDR3: TGCGCCAGCAGCTTACTAGCGGGAGCTGGAAATGAGCAGTTCTTC. Protein sequence: CASSLLAGAGNEQFF.